This record looks at one TCR beta chain sequence and its context. Germline lookup yields CDR1 MNHEY and CDR2 SVGEGT. This CDR3 contains 17 residues. Trimming took off 0 bases at V and 2 bases at J, with 16 bases between the two ends. This sample is part of a study of T cell responses to AZD1222 COVID-19 vaccine. Study overall: The analysis combined second doses at about 4 or about 12 weeks.

Profiled with immunoSEQ multiplex PCR; TCRdb holds only in-frame clones, not every one. The table has roughly 100,000 clones, about 88% seen once. Specimen: peripheral blood, collected on day 0 of AZD1222 vaccination. The V call is TRBV6-2 or TRBV6-3, the J call TRBJ1-2; D unclear. This clonotype originated in an adult in good health. Here the CDR3 DNA reads TGTGCCAGCAGTTACTCGATTAGCTGGGAGTCAAACTATGGCTACACCTTC. It specifies CASSYSISWESNYGYTF.